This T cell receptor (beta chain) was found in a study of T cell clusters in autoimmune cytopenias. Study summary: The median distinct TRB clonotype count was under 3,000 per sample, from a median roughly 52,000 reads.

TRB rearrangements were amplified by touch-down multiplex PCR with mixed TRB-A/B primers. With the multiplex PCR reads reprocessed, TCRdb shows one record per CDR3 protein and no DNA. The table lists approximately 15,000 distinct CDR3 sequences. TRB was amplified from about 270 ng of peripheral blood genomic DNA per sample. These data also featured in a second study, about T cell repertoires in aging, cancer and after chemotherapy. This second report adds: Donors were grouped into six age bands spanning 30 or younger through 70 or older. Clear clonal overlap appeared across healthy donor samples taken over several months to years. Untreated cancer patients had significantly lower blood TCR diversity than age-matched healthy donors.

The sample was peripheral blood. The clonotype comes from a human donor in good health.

This CDR3 reads CASSPTGNEQYF. The V and J genes are TRBV6-1 and TRBJ2-7; TCRdb's assignment of TRBD1 cannot be checked, as there is no DNA. Germline CDR1 MNHNS, CDR2 SASEGT. The CDR3 is 12 residues long.